This TCR beta chain was observed in a study of blood T cell repertoires in COVID-19. Across the study: From T cells, B-cell-depleted T cells, or PBMCs came the material, which was cDNA or gDNA.

Per germline, CDR1 DFQATT and CDR2 SNEGSKA (reference sequence). CDR3 length: 15 amino acids. The germline V and J ends were trimmed by 3 bases and 3 bases, with 18 bases remaining between them. Clones were sequenced by immunoSEQ multiplex PCR, and TCRdb holds only the in-frame ones, with some missing. The sample consists of roughly 330,000 clones, 86% of them appearing once. The source of this sequence is a woman aged 45-60 years with acute or convalescent COVID-19. The sequencing input was peripheral blood. V and J are TRBV20-1 and TRBJ2-7, with TRBD2 as a possible D gene (5 bases). CDR3 nucleotide sequence: TGCAGTGCTAGTCCAAGGCCTGGACTTAACTACGAGCAGTACTTC. Amino acid sequence: CSASPRPGLNYEQYF.